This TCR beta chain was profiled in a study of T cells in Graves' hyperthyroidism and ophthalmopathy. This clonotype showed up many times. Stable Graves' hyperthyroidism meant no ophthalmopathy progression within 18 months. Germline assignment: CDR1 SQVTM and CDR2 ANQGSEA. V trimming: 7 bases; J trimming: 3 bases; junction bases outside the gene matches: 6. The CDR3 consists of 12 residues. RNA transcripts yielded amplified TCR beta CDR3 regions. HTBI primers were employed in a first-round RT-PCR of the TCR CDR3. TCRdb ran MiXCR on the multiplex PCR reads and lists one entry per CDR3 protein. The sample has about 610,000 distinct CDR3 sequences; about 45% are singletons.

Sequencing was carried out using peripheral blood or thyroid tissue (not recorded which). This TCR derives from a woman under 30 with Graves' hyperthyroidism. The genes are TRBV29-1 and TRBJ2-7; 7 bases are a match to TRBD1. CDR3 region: CSAQGQNYEQYF. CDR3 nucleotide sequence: TGCAGCGCCCAGGGACAGAACTACGAGCAGTACTTC.